The 24 T cell receptor beta chains given below trace back to one sample, sequenced in a study of T cell responses to AZD1222 COVID-19 vaccine (dated by TCRdb to about 2021). The library relied on the immunoSEQ multiplex PCR assay. TCRdb re-hosts the immuneACCESS table, in-frame sequences only. Its copies lack some clones; in the studies checked, an unresolved V gene accounts for under half of them, and the cause for the rest is not known. The sample table lists approximately 100,000 clones, approximately 93% of them with a count of one. The ten largest clones capture approximately 4.5% of the sample. This sample's time point label indicates: baseline before first vaccination. The sample in question was peripheral blood, obtained on day 0 of AZD1222 vaccination. Receptors were obtained from an adult in good health.

The rearrangement uses TRBV6-4 and TRBJ1-4; D is unresolved. This CDR3 has 14 amino acids. Deletions cut 4 bases from V and 4 bases from J, with 10 bases between. Germline loops: CDR1 MRHNA, CDR2 SNTAGT. CDR3 DNA: TGTGCCAGCAGTGCGGGAGCAGATAATGAAAAACTGTTTTTT. Its protein product is CASSAGADNEKLFF.

V usage is TRBV7-9 and J usage is TRBJ1-5, with D unclear. The CDR3 runs to 15 residues. CDR1 is SEHNR, CDR2 FQNEAQ, per germline (reference sequence). Trimming left V 0 bases short and J 0 bases short, with 6 bases between. The CDR3 loop is CASSLAASSNQPQHF. CDR3 DNA: TGTGCCAGCAGCTTAGCGGCAAGTAGCAATCAGCCCCAGCATTTT.

This rearrangement joins TRBV9 to TRBJ1-2; D may be TRBD1 (5 bases). The CDR3 is made up of 14 amino acids. Trimming removed 4 bases from V and 5 bases from J, with 15 bases in between. Per the germline V gene, CDR1 is SGDLS and CDR2 is YYNGEE. The CDR3 DNA follows: TGTGCCAGCAGCCCCAGGGATGCTTCATATGGCTACACCTTC. Amino acids: CASSPRDASYGYTF.

V usage is TRBV7-3 and J usage is TRBJ2-7, with D possibly being TRBD1 (6 bases). Germline values: CDR1 SGHTA, CDR2 FQGTGA. The CDR3 loop spans 16 amino acids. V shed 1 base and J shed 0 bases, with 13 bases lying between them. The CDR3 DNA follows: TGTGCCAGCAGCTTAAGTCCAGGGGTCCGCTCCTACGAGCAGTACTTC. Translation: CASSLSPGVRSYEQYF.

The count of this clone is one. The chain couples TRBV5-3 to TRBJ2-1; D is possibly TRBD1 (6 bases). TRBV5-3 is treated as an ORF (open reading frame) with a function not yet certain. The ends were cut back, 1 base at V and 7 bases at J, with 15 bases in the middle. The CDR3 consists of 15 residues. The CDR3 region has the DNA TGTGCCAGAAGCTTGATCGGACAGCAATTTAATGAGCAGTTCTTC. This gives the protein CARSLIGQQFNEQFF.

The chain links TRBV4-2 to TRBJ2-3, with 12 bases fitting TRBD2. The V gene end was trimmed by 2 bases and the J gene end by 0 bases; junction bases not matched to a gene: 6. The CDR3 runs to 18 residues. The germline CDR1 and CDR2 sequences are LGHNA and YNFKEQ. The DNA of the CDR3 is TGTGCCAGCAGCCAAAGGGCCGGGACTAGCGGGAGCACAGATACGCAGTATTTT. Residues: CASSQRAGTSGSTDTQYF.

The chain joins TRBV20-1 to TRBJ2-1; the D is unclear. With 1 base removed from V and 5 bases from J, the gap between germline ends came to 3 bases. Germline V gives CDR1 DFQATT, CDR2 SNEGSKA (reference sequence). The CDR3 runs to 11 residues. The CDR3 bases are TGCAGTGCTAGAGCAAACAATGAGCAGTTCTTC. As protein: CSARANNEQFF.

The rearrangement links TRBV4-3 to TRBJ2-7; weak D call: TRBD2 (5 bases). The germline V and J ends were trimmed by 4 bases and 1 base, with 14 bases remaining between them. Germline V gene data show CDR1 as LGHNA and CDR2 as YSLEER. CDR3 length equals 15 residues. The CDR3 sequence: CASSPAGDRSYEQYF. The CDR3 DNA reads TGCGCCAGCAGCCCCGCCGGGGATAGGTCCTACGAGCAGTACTTC.

The J gene is TRBJ1-1, the V gene TRBV28, with no clear D. The CDR3 length is 14 residues. Germline V gene lookup returns CDR1 MDHEN and CDR2 SYDVKM. Trimming stripped 3 bases from V and 4 bases from J, with 12 bases between. The CDR3 coding sequence is TGTGCCAGCAGTTTTCTCACCTCCTCCACTGAAGCTTTCTTT. Translating it yields CASSFLTSSTEAFF. Full variable domain (rest looked up from reference TRBV28 and TRBJ1-1): DVKVTQSSRYLVKRTGEKVFLECVQDMDHENMFWYRQDPGLGLRLIYFSYDVKMKEKGDIPEGYSVSREKKERFSLILESASTNQTSMYLCASSFLTSSTEAFFGQGTRLTVV.

Written as DNA, the CDR3 is TGTGCCACCGGACTAGCGGGGGGGAACAATGAGCAGTTCTTC. It yields the protein CATGLAGGNNEQFF. This chain uses TRBV7-2 with TRBJ2-1; 15 bases agree with TRBD2. The CDR3 extends over 14 amino acids. Per germline, CDR1 SGHTA and CDR2 FQGNSA. Trimming cost V 10 bases and J 5 bases; bases outside gene matches: 3.

The chain is built from TRBV29-1 and TRBJ1-1; no reliable D call. This CDR3 is 11 amino acids long. Germline V gives CDR1 SQVTM, CDR2 ANQGSEA. V was pared by 3 bases and J by 6 bases, with 8 bases between. CDR3 residues: CSVDRGSEAFF. In DNA form, the CDR3 reads TGCAGCGTTGACCGCGGGTCTGAAGCTTTCTTT.

This chain links TRBV7-2 with TRBJ1-6; no clear D gene. V lost 8 bases and J lost 8, with 13 bases in between. The V gene's germline CDR1 is SGHTA and CDR2 FQGNSA. The CDR3 has 13 residues. CDR3 bases: TGTGCCAGCTCCCCGGCCCGGGATTCACCCCTCCACTTT. As protein: CASSPARDSPLHF.

The rearrangement joins TRBV11-2 to TRBJ2-6; D call uncertain. This CDR3 comprises 18 residues. Germline loops: CDR1 SGHAT, CDR2 FQNNGV. The germline V and J ends were trimmed by 3 bases and 0 bases, with 15 bases remaining between them. CDR3 in amino acids: CASSLFANSISGANVLTF. The CDR3 DNA is TGTGCCAGCAGCTTGTTTGCCAACAGCATCTCTGGGGCCAACGTCCTGACTTTC.

This clone was counted between two and nine times. V gene TRBV7-2 combines with J gene TRBJ1-5; D is ambiguous. CDR3 length: 15 residues. Trimming cost V 4 bases and J 0 bases, with 10 bases left between them. Germline V gene lookup returns CDR1 SGHTA and CDR2 FQGNSA. The CDR3 DNA sequence: TGTGCCAGCAGCTCCTCGGCGTATAGCAATCAGCCCCAGCATTTT. The encoded protein is CASSSSAYSNQPQHF.

The gene calls are TRBV6-5 and TRBJ2-5, with TRBD2 identical over 9 bases. V lost 8 bases and J lost 4; bases outside the gene matches: 8. The CDR3 consists of 14 residues. CDR1 and CDR2 (germline): MNHEY, SVGAGI. In DNA, the CDR3 is TGTGCCAGCCGGCGGGGGGGAGGGGTAGAGACCCAGTACTTC. This gives the protein CASRRGGGVETQYF.

The rearrangement links TRBV18 to TRBJ2-2; 10 bases align to TRBD1. The CDR3 loop spans 17 amino acids. V shed 1 base and J 7 bases; nucleotides not matched to a gene: 9. Germline assignment: CDR1 KGHSH and CDR2 LQKENI. As DNA, the CDR3 is TGTGCCAGCTCACCACTAGACGGACAGGGGGGCATCGGGGAGCTGTTTTTT. Translation gives CASSPLDGQGGIGELFF.

V and J are TRBV5-1 and TRBJ2-7; no reliable D call. Between the trimmed V and J ends, which lost 1 base and 7 bases, there was a span of 12 bases. The CDR3 is 13 residues long. Germline V CDR1 and CDR2: SGHRS, YFSETQ. CDR3: CASSLFVSREQYF. CDR3 sequence (DNA): TGCGCCAGCAGCTTGTTCGTCTCGAGAGAGCAGTACTTC.

This clone was recorded only once. The chain uses TRBV9 and TRBJ2-3, with 7 bases that match TRBD2. Germline values: CDR1 SGDLS, CDR2 YYNGEE. Unmatched junction bases numbered 11, after V lost 3 bases and J lost 4 bases. The CDR3 loop spans 16 amino acids. The CDR3 here is CASSGRDSGPADTQYF. The CDR3 nucleotides read TGTGCCAGCAGCGGGAGGGATAGCGGGCCCGCAGATACGCAGTATTTT.

V gene TRBV10-2 combines with J gene TRBJ1-6; 10 bases are shared with TRBD1. The V gene end was trimmed by 6 bases and the J gene end by 7 bases; junction bases not matched to a gene: 6. Looked up from germline, CDR1 is WSHSY and CDR2 is SAAADI. This CDR3 is built from 15 residues. The CDR3 DNA follows: TGCGCCAGCAGGGGACAGGGGTCTTCCAATTCACCCCTCCACTTT. Its translation: CASRGQGSSNSPLHF.

The rearrangement links TRBV10-3 to TRBJ1-2; tentative D call: TRBD1 (6 bases). CDR1 is ENHRY and CDR2 is SYGVKD in the germline V gene. Trimming removed 5 bases at V and 4 bases at J, with 14 bases between. This CDR3 comprises 14 residues. The CDR3 sequence is CAISPGTLGYGYTF. The CDR3 DNA reads as TGTGCCATCAGTCCCGGGACACTCGGCTATGGCTACACCTTC.

The chain is built from TRBV19 and TRBJ1-5, with a weak D call TRBD1 (6 bases). Germline assignment: CDR1 LNHDA and CDR2 SQIVND (reference sequence). The V end lost 7 bases, the J end lost 0 bases, and 16 bases lay between the germline ends. CDR3 length: 16 residues. CDR3 nucleotide sequence: TGTGCCAGTAAGGCGGGGGCCATTGCTAGCAATCAGCCCCAGCATTTT. Translating gives CASKAGAIASNQPQHF.

The V and J genes are TRBV19 and TRBJ2-1, with unresolved D. Germline assignment: CDR1 LNHDA and CDR2 SQIVND (reference sequence). Trimming stripped 5 bases from V and 8 bases from J, with 10 bases between. This CDR3 is built from 12 residues. The CDR3 reads CASSLAWHEQFF. The CDR3 DNA is TGTGCCAGTAGTTTAGCTTGGCATGAGCAGTTCTTC.

V usage is TRBV19 and J usage is TRBJ1-3, with a possible D match to TRBD1 (5 bases). The CDR3 contains 14 residues. Trimming removed 6 bases from V and 1 base from J, with 10 bases in between. The germline CDR1 and CDR2 sequences are LNHDA and SQIVND (reference sequence). CDR3 in amino acids: CASRTVGSGNTIYF. CDR3 nucleotide sequence: TGTGCCAGTAGGACAGTTGGATCTGGAAACACCATATATTTT.

The rearrangement links TRBV20-1 to TRBJ2-5; D is perhaps TRBD1 (5 bases). Germline CDR1 is DFQATT and CDR2 is SNEGSKA (reference sequence). V lost 4 bases, J lost 5 bases, and 11 bases lay in between. This CDR3 comprises 12 residues. The CDR3 here is CSATDRFETQYF. In DNA, the CDR3 is TGCAGTGCTACTGACAGATTTGAGACCCAGTACTTC.